This note documents a single TCR beta chain sequence. Its cognate antigen is unknown. The CDR3 covers 15 residues. V was shortened by 0 bases and J by 8 bases, with 13 bases between the two germline ends. Germline V gene sequence: CDR1 LGHNA, CDR2 YNFKEQ. This sample is drawn from a study of T-cell memory formation after mild COVID-19. Study-wide context: Largely, TCR clusters stayed within a single donor. Points from the study as a whole: CD4+ contracting clones lay mainly in CM and EM, CD8+ ones in EMRA. Balance between CD4 and CD8 was seen in clones contracting day 15 to 85, and a CD4+ lean was seen in later expanders.

UMIs and sample barcodes were carried by the TCR alpha and TCR beta cDNA libraries that 5'RACE produced using constant-segment primers. TCRdb processed the 5' RACE reads anew with MiXCR; each CDR3 protein has one entry. The sample yields about 560,000 distinct CDR3 sequences, less than 25% seen once. The rearrangement links TRBV4-2 to TRBJ1-4, with D perhaps matching TRBD1 (5 bases). The TCR was taken from an adult woman who had mild COVID-19 (a few samples of this study predate the infection). Cell type and time point are not known. Sequenced: PBMCs or a T cell subset sorted from them (not recorded which). In nucleotides, the CDR3 is TGTGCCAGCAGCCAAGATCCACTGACAGAGGAAAAACTGTTTTTT. Protein product: CASSQDPLTEEKLFF.